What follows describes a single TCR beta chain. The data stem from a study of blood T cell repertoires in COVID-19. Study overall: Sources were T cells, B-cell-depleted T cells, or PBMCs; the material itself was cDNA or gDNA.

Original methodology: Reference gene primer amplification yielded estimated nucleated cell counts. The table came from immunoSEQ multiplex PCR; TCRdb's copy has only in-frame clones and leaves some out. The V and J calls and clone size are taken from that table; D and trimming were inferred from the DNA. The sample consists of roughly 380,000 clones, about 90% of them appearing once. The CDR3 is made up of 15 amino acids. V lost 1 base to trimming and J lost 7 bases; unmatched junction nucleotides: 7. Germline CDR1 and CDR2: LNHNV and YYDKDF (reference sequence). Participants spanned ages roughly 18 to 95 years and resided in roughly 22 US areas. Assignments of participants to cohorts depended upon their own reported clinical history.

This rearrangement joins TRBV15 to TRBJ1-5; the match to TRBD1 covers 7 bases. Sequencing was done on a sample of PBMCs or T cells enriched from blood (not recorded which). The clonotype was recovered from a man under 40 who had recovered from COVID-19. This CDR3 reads CATSRVGTAFQPQHF. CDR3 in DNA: TGTGCCACCAGCAGAGTGGGGACAGCTTTCCAGCCCCAGCATTTT.